Listed here are 14 T cell receptor beta chains from one sample, sequenced in a study of Ad26.COV2.S vaccination and SARS-CoV-2 variants. Assay used: immunoSEQ multiplex PCR; TCRdb lists only in-frame clones, some missing. The table records roughly 460,000 clones, 80% to 90% of them present only once. The treatment was: some 19 received Ad26.COV2.S at low or high dose, single or two shots; roughly 5 received placebo; per-sample allocation not given. Collection of samples fell on day 63 after the first vaccine or placebo injection. This specimen was peripheral blood, taken in a trial of Ad26.COV2.S vaccine versus placebo. These TCRs come from a person between 18 and 60 years old who received the Ad26.COV2.S COVID-19 vaccine or a placebo.

This clone was found once. The chain couples TRBV3-1 (or the pseudogene TRBV3-2) to TRBJ2-5; possible D gene TRBD2, 6 bases. CDR3 length: 15 amino acids. Germline assignment: CDR1 LGHDT and CDR2 YNNKEL (reference sequence). V lost 3 bases and J lost 1, with 12 bases in between. The CDR3 is CASSHGEAAQETQYF. The CDR3 coding sequence is TGTGCCAGCAGCCACGGGGAGGCCGCCCAAGAGACCCAGTACTTC.

V and J are TRBV18 and TRBJ1-2; 7 bases fit TRBD1. The CDR3 length is 15 residues. Germline V CDR1 and CDR2: KGHSH, LQKENI. The V and J ends lost 4 bases and 4 bases, in that order; junction bases with no gene match: 9. The CDR3 sequence: CASSLVETGSYGYTF. In nucleotides, the CDR3 is TGTGCCAGCTCACTTGTCGAGACAGGGTCCTATGGCTACACCTTC.

The chain is built from TRBV18 and TRBJ1-4; no reliable D call. V was trimmed by 3 bases and J by 16 bases, leaving 21 bases between them. The CDR3 contains 14 residues. Germline V CDR1 and CDR2: KGHSH, LQKENI. The CDR3 DNA follows: TGTGCCAGCTCACCGTCGGGTCCTGGTCCTGTGGCGTTTTTT. It codes for CASSPSGPGPVAFF.

The chain recombines TRBV2 with TRBJ2-3, with D perhaps assigned TRBD1 or TRBD2 (5 bases each). With 6 bases removed from V and 3 bases from J, the gap between germline ends came to 13 bases. The CDR3 runs 14 residues. Germline lookup yields CDR1 SNHLY and CDR2 FYNNEI. CDR3 amino acids: CASRPGRKTDTQYF. Written as DNA, the CDR3 is TGTGCCAGCAGGCCGGGACGGAAGACAGATACGCAGTATTTT.

The chain couples TRBV10-1 to TRBJ2-2, with 8 bases that match TRBD2. V lost 5 bases to trimming and J lost 7 bases; unmatched junction nucleotides: 9. CDR3 size: 15 residues. The germline V gene encodes CDR1 WNHNN and CDR2 SYGVQD (reference sequence). The CDR3 sequence is CASSRNSGTGGELFF. Written as DNA, the CDR3 is TGCGCCAGCAGTCGAAATAGCGGGACTGGCGGGGAGCTGTTTTTT.

Concerning this clone itself: Germline and junction disagree at one end, which may indicate a read error. The V call is TRBV7-7, the J call TRBJ2-5, with D maybe TRBD2 (7 bases). Germline assignment: CDR1 SSHAT and CDR2 FNYEAQ (reference sequence). There are 14 residues in the CDR3. CDR3 sequence: CASSLGGAGETQYF. Written as DNA, the CDR3 is TGTGCTAGCAGCTTGGGGGGGGCGGGAGAGACCCAGTACTTC.

This clone has just one count. J is TRBJ2-7 and V is TRBV4-1; no definite D call. Germline V CDR1 and CDR2: MGHRA, YSYEKL. Trimming took off 0 bases at V and 4 bases at J, with 13 bases between the two ends. This CDR3 is 15 amino acids long. The CDR3 coding sequence is TGCGCCAGCAGCCAAGATACTATTCTGGCTTACGAGCAGTACTTC. It translates to CASSQDTILAYEQYF.

The rearrangement uses TRBV6-5 and TRBJ2-3, with D perhaps matching TRBD1 (5 bases). Germline lookup yields CDR1 MNHEY and CDR2 SVGAGI. This CDR3 comprises 14 residues. The germline V and J ends were trimmed by 7 bases and 1 base, with 12 bases remaining between them. CDR3 in amino acids: CASKRGVGTDTQYF. In DNA form, the CDR3 reads TGTGCCAGCAAAAGGGGCGTCGGCACAGATACGCAGTATTTT.

The J gene is TRBJ2-7, the V gene TRBV19; 8 nucleotides align to TRBD1. CDR3 size: 14 residues. Germline V gene data show CDR1 as LNHDA and CDR2 as SQIVND (reference sequence). J lost 6 bases, V lost 4 bases, and 8 bases had no gene match. The CDR3 spells CASSTTSTGVEQYF. CDR3 sequence (DNA): TGTGCCAGTAGTACGACCTCGACAGGGGTCGAGCAGTACTTC.

The V gene is TRBV27, the J gene TRBJ2-2; D is unclear. Deletions cut 4 bases from V and 5 bases from J, with 11 bases between. The germline CDR1 and CDR2 sequences are MNHEY and SMNVEV (reference sequence). The CDR3 contains 14 residues. DNA of the CDR3: TGTGCCAGCAGTTCCCCCCTAGAAACCGGGGAGCTGTTTTTT. Its translation is CASSSPLETGELFF.

The chain employs TRBV28 and TRBJ2-1, with 8 bases identical to TRBD2. The CDR3 contains 19 residues. Looked up from germline, CDR1 is MDHEN and CDR2 is SYDVKM. Trimming removed 3 bases from V and 7 bases from J; junction bases left unmatched: 20. CDR3 bases: TGTGCCAGCAGTTTCAGGGCAGGGGTTCGGGGGGGACCTGGAAATGAGCAGTTCTTC. It yields the protein CASSFRAGVRGGPGNEQFF.

This chain connects TRBV18 to TRBJ2-7; 8 positions agree with TRBD1. The CDR3 sequence is 15 residues long. Germline-derived CDR1 and CDR2 are KGHSH and LQKENI. V was pared by 6 bases and J by 3 bases, with 10 bases of the junction left unmatched. CDR3 sequence reads: CASSQARTGNYEQYF. CDR3 bases: TGTGCCAGCTCTCAAGCCCGGACAGGGAACTACGAGCAGTACTTC.

This rearrangement joins TRBV28 to TRBJ2-7, with TRBD1 matching 10 bases. Germline CDR1 reads MDHEN; CDR2 reads SYDVKM. The V and J ends lost 9 bases and 5 bases, in that order; junction bases with no gene match: 10. The CDR3 is 14 residues long. As DNA, the CDR3 is TGTGCCAGTGCCCAGACAGGGGGCAGAGACGAGCAGTACTTC. Translation: CASAQTGGRDEQYF. Drawing the rest from reference TRBV28 and TRBJ2-7, the complete variable domain is DVKVTQSSRYLVKRTGEKVFLECVQDMDHENMFWYRQDPGLGLRLIYFSYDVKMKEKGDIPEGYSVSREKKERFSLILESASTNQTSMYLCASAQTGGRDEQYFGPGTRLTVT.

The chain employs TRBV27 and TRBJ2-6; possible D gene TRBD1, 6 bases. Germline V gene data show CDR1 as MNHEY and CDR2 as SMNVEV (reference sequence). V was cut by 6 bases and J by 1 base, with 22 bases left in between. This CDR3 comprises 19 residues. The CDR3 here is CASSPRGGWGRSGANVLTF. CDR3 DNA sequence: TGTGCCAGCAGCCCGCGTGGGGGCTGGGGGCGTTCTGGGGCCAACGTCCTGACTTTC.